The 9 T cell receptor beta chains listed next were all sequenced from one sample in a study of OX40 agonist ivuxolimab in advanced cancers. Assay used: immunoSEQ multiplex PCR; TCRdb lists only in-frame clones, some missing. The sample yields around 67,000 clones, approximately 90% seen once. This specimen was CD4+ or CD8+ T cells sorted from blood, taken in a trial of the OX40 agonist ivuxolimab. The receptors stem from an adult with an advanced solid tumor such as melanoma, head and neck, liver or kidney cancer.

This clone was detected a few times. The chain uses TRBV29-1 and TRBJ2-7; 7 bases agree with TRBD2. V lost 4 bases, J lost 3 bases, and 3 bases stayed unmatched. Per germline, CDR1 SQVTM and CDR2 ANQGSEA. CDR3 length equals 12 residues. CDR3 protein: CSVGASGYEQYF. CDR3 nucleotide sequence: TGCAGCGTTGGGGCTAGCGGCTACGAGCAGTACTTC.

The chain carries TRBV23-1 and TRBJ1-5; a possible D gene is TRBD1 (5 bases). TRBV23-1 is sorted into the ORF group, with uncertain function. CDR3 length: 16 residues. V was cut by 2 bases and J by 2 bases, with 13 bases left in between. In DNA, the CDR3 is TGCGCCAGCAGTCAAACCAGGGCGATCCGCAATCAGCCCCAGCATTTT. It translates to CASSQTRAIRNQPQHF.

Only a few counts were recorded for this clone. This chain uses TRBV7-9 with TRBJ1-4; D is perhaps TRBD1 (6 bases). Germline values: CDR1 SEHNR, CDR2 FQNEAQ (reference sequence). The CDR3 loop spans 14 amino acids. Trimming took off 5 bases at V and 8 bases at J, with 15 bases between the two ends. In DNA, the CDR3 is TGTGCCAGCAGCCTGGGGGCAGGGTTCGAAAAACTGTTTTTT. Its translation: CASSLGAGFEKLFF.

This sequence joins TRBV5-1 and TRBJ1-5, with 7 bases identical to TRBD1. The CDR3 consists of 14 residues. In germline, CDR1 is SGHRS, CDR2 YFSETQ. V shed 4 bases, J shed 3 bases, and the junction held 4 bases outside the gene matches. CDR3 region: CASSTTGINQPQHF. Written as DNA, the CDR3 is TGCGCCAGCAGCACGACAGGGATCAATCAGCCCCAGCATTTT.

CDR3 amino acids: CASSSPGGLATNEQFF. CDR3 in DNA: TGTGCCAGCAGCTCCCCTGGGGGACTAGCTACCAATGAGCAGTTCTTC. This chain uses TRBV7-3 with TRBJ2-1; TRBD2 matches 9 bases. CDR1 and CDR2 from the germline V gene are SGHTA and FQGTGA. V shed 4 bases and J 6 bases; nucleotides not matched to a gene: 10. This CDR3 comprises 16 residues.

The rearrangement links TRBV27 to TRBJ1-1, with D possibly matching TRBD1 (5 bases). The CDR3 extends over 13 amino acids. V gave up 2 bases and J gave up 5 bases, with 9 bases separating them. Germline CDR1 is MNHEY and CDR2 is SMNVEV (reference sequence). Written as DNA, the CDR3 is TGTGCCAGCAGTTTAGGGGGAGGGACTGAAGCTTTCTTT. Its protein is CASSLGGGTEAFF.

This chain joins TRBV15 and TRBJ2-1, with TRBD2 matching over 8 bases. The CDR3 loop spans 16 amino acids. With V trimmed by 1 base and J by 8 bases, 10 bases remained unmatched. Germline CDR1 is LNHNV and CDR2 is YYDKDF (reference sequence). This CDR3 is CATSRGSGGRLDEQFF. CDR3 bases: TGTGCCACCAGCAGAGGTAGTGGCGGGAGGTTGGATGAGCAGTTCTTC. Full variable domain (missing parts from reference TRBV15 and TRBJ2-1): DAMVIQNPRYQVTQFGKPVTLSCSQTLNHNVMYWYQQKSSQAPKLLFHYYDKDFNNEADTPDNFQSRRPNTSFCFLDIRSPGLGDTAMYLCATSRGSGGRLDEQFFGPGTRLTVL.

In DNA, the CDR3 is TGTGCCACGTCTAATCCCGGGGTCTCCTACGAGCAGTACTTC. Translation gives CATSNPGVSYEQYF. V is TRBV28 and J is TRBJ2-7; TRBD2 might be the D (5 bases). The CDR3 spans 14 residues. The germline V gene encodes CDR1 MDHEN and CDR2 SYDVKM. The V end was cut by 10 bases, the J end by 0 bases, with 16 bases between.

CDR3 nucleotide sequence: TGTGCCAGCAGAAACTCCGGGACAGGGAACTACGAGCAGTACTTC. This codes for CASRNSGTGNYEQYF. J is TRBJ2-7 and V is TRBV28, with 9 nucleotides matching TRBD1. The CDR3 covers 15 residues. Unmatched junction bases numbered 9, after V lost 6 bases and J lost 3 bases. Per the germline V gene, CDR1 is MDHEN and CDR2 is SYDVKM.